The clone carrying this TCR beta chain has ten or more counts. Its specificity is not known. The data belong to a study of T cell repertoires in cytomegalovirus infection. Turning to the study itself: CMV infection and matching HLA type were both indicated by public TCR beta signatures.

One entry per CDR3 protein, called by TCRdb with MiXCR from the reads. The profile shows roughly 280,000 distinct CDR3 sequences, about 13% of them singletons. Study results and caveats: Cumulative public TCR beta family frequency identified carriers of CMV plus the relevant HLA. HLA-C-restricted CMV-specific TCR beta clonotypes prevailed in the ex vivo response.

V lost 8 bases and J 2 bases, leaving 16 bases between the germline ends. The CDR3 length is 15 residues. Germline CDR1 and CDR2: MNHNS and SASEGT. The specimen sequenced was PBMCs. The chain employs TRBV6-1 and TRBJ2-1, with a weak D call TRBD2 (6 bases). This receptor was obtained from a human donor in good health (CMV status not recorded). Some clones in this sample may be carry-over from other donors' samples. The CDR3 here is CASSKEGEAYNEQFF. The CDR3 DNA reads as TGTGCCAGCTCCAAGGAGGGAGAGGCCTACAATGAGCAGTTCTTC.